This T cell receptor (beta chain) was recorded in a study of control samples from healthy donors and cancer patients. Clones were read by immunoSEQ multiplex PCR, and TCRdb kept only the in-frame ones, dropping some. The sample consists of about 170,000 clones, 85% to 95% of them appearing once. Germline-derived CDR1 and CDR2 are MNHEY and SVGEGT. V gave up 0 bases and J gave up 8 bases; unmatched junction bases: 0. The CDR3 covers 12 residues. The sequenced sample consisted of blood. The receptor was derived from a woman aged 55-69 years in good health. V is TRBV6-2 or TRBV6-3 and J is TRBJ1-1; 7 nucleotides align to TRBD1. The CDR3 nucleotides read TGTGCCAGCAGTTACTCGACAGGGGAAGCTTTCTTT. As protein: CASSYSTGEAFF.